The 32 T cell receptor beta chains below were found in one sample sequenced in a study of cytomegalovirus exposure and HLA in healthy donors. Primers included in the PCR were 60 Vbeta and 13 Jbeta primers. Produced via immunoSEQ multiplex PCR; TCRdb's table is partial and in-frame only. The sample holds 150,000 to 200,000 clones, around 75% seen once. Sequenced material: PBMCs. These receptors were obtained from a woman in her twenties or thirties in good health and CMV-seronegative.

The chain links TRBV7-9 to TRBJ2-3, with 10 bases matching TRBD1. The trim removed 4 bases at V and 2 bases at J, leaving 3 bases unmatched. This CDR3 has 15 amino acids. Germline-derived CDR1 and CDR2 are SEHNR and FQNEAQ (reference sequence). The CDR3 bases are TGTGCCAGCAGCTCAGGGACAGGGGCCACAGATACGCAGTATTTT. Its translation is CASSSGTGATDTQYF.

This chain links TRBV10-2 with TRBJ2-7, with 11 bases identical to TRBD2. The germline gives CDR1 WSHSY, CDR2 SAAADI. V gave up 3 bases and J gave up 6 bases; unmatched junction bases: 19. The CDR3 covers 19 residues. Here the CDR3 DNA reads TGCGCCAGCAGTGACCCGGAGGGTGGTAGCGGGAGGGGTAGTGGCGAGCAGTACTTC. Its protein is CASSDPEGGSGRGSGEQYF.

Written as DNA, the CDR3 is TGTGCCAGCCGAATAGGTAGCGGGGGGGTAGCCAAAAACATTCAGTACTTC. Translating it yields CASRIGSGGVAKNIQYF. The chain couples TRBV28 to TRBJ2-4, with 11 bases that match TRBD2. Germline CDR1 MDHEN, CDR2 SYDVKM. The CDR3 consists of 17 residues. J was trimmed by 0 bases and V by 8 bases; bases with no gene match: 9.

The table lists this clone with a few counts. The gene calls are TRBV4-3 and TRBJ2-3; 10 nucleotides agree with TRBD1. The J segment lost 3 bases and the V segment lost 0 bases, leaving 6 bases of the junction unmatched. CDR1 and CDR2 from the germline V gene are LGHNA and YSLEER. The CDR3 covers 17 residues. The CDR3 here is CASSQERRTGGTDTQYF. The CDR3 DNA reads TGCGCCAGCAGCCAAGAAAGGCGGACAGGGGGGACAGATACGCAGTATTTT.

This clone was detected only a few times. The chain recombines TRBV5-1 with TRBJ1-2, with 8 bases identical to TRBD1. Germline CDR1 and CDR2: SGHRS and YFSETQ. The CDR3 loop spans 14 amino acids. Unmatched junction bases numbered 9, after V lost 3 bases and J lost 8 bases. The CDR3 sequence is CASSSSQGATGYTF. CDR3 bases: TGCGCCAGCAGCTCGTCTCAGGGGGCGACGGGCTACACCTTC.

This clone was seen once. This rearrangement joins TRBV7-6 to TRBJ1-1, with D tentatively TRBD1 (6 bases). The CDR3 totals 15 residues. Germline lookup yields CDR1 SGHVS and CDR2 FNYEAQ. Trimming shortened V by 1 base and J by 6 bases, and 15 bases separated the two germline ends. CDR3 protein: CASSLGDTPGAEAFF. The CDR3 nucleotides are TGTGCCAGCAGCTTAGGGGACACCCCTGGGGCTGAAGCTTTCTTT.

The chain uses TRBV2 and TRBJ1-4; TRBD1 matches 7 bases. Per the germline V gene, CDR1 is SNHLY and CDR2 is FYNNEI. J gave up 5 bases and V 4 bases, and 7 bases lay outside the gene matches. This CDR3 contains 15 residues. The CDR3 region has the DNA TGTGCCAGCAGTGGATTGACAGGGCCAAATGAAAAACTGTTTTTT. This translates into CASSGLTGPNEKLFF.

The chain uses TRBV5-5 and TRBJ1-5, with a tentative D call TRBD1 (5 bases). Trimming shortened V by 3 bases and J by 3 bases, and 10 bases separated the two germline ends. The CDR3 contains 14 residues. Germline assignment: CDR1 SGHKS and CDR2 YYEKEE (reference sequence). This CDR3 reads CASSSTVFNQPQHF. The CDR3 nucleotides read TGTGCCAGCAGCTCGACAGTGTTCAATCAGCCCCAGCATTTT. Using reference TRBV5-5 and TRBJ1-5 for the parts outside the CDR3, the full variable domain is DAGVTQSPTHLIKTRGQQVTLRCSPISGHKSVSWYQQVLGQGPQFIFQYYEKEERGRGNFPDRFSARQFPNYSSELNVNALLLGDSALYLCASSSTVFNQPQHFGDGTRLSIL.

This clone was counted once. This rearrangement joins TRBV11-2 to TRBJ1-1; tentative D call: TRBD1 (5 bases). The CDR3 length is 15 residues. V gave up 7 bases and J gave up 5 bases, with 20 bases separating them. Germline V lookup: CDR1 SGHAT, CDR2 FQNNGV. In DNA, the CDR3 is TGTGCCAGCAACATCAAAAGGCCAGGGAAGACTGAAGCTTTCTTT. It codes for CASNIKRPGKTEAFF. Variable domain in full (rest from reference TRBV11-2 and TRBJ1-1): EAGVAQSPRYKIIEKRQSVAFWCNPISGHATLYWYQQILGQGPKLLIQFQNNGVVDDSQLPKDRFSAERLKGVDSTLKIQPAKLEDSAVYLCASNIKRPGKTEAFFGQGTRLTVV.

V is TRBV7-3 and J is TRBJ1-1, with unresolved D. Germline V gene lookup returns CDR1 SGHTA and CDR2 FQGTGA. V lost 5 bases, J lost 0 bases, and 13 bases lay in between. CDR3 length: 15 residues. CDR3 sequence reads: CASSLLEDMNTEAFF. The CDR3 DNA follows: TGTGCCAGCAGCCTACTTGAAGACATGAACACTGAAGCTTTCTTT. The full variable domain, rest sourced from reference TRBV7-3 and TRBJ1-1, is GAGVSQTPSNKVTEKGKYVELRCDPISGHTALYWYRQSLGQGPEFLIYFQGTGAADDSGLPNDRFFAVRPEGSVSTLKIQRTERGDSAVYLCASSLLEDMNTEAFFGQGTRLTVV.

The gene calls are TRBV5-1 and TRBJ2-1; D is possibly TRBD1 (6 bases). This CDR3 is 15 amino acids long. In germline, CDR1 is SGHRS, CDR2 YFSETQ. V dropped 4 bases and J dropped 0 bases, with 11 bases sitting between them. As DNA, the CDR3 is TGCGCCAGCAGCCGGACAGAGAGCTCCTACAATGAGCAGTTCTTC. Amino acids: CASSRTESSYNEQFF.

The V call is TRBV19, the J call TRBJ1-4; TRBD1 matches at 12 bases. Trimming at V came to 8 bases and at J to 7 bases, leaving 2 bases not matched to a gene. Germline loops: CDR1 LNHDA, CDR2 SQIVND (reference sequence). The CDR3 is made up of 13 amino acids. The CDR3 loop reads CASGDRGPEKLFF. The CDR3, as DNA: TGTGCCAGTGGGGACAGGGGGCCTGAAAAACTGTTTTTT.

This sequence joins TRBV28 and TRBJ1-1; TRBD1 aligns across 8 bases. V shed 2 bases, J shed 7 bases, and the junction held 3 bases outside the gene matches. Germline V CDR1 and CDR2: MDHEN, SYDVKM. The CDR3 consists of 13 residues. The CDR3 DNA reads as TGTGCCAGCAGTTTACCTGGGACAGGTGAAGCTTTCTTT. Protein product: CASSLPGTGEAFF.

Only one count was recorded for this clone. The chain employs TRBV30 and TRBJ2-2; 9 nucleotides align to TRBD1. The CDR3 sequence is 19 residues long. CDR1 and CDR2 from the germline V gene are GTSNPN and SVGIG (reference sequence). Trimming at V came to 1 base and at J to 3 bases, leaving 15 bases not matched to a gene. CDR3 amino acids: CAWSGIRDREDLDTGELFF. For the CDR3, the DNA is TGTGCCTGGAGTGGAATCCGGGACAGGGAAGATTTGGACACCGGGGAGCTGTTTTTT.

The chain uses TRBV19 and TRBJ2-1; D remains unclear. The CDR3 extends over 13 amino acids. V gave up 6 bases and J gave up 3 bases, with 9 bases separating them. CDR1 is LNHDA, CDR2 SQIVND, per germline (reference sequence). DNA for the CDR3: TGTGCCAGTAGAGTGACAAACTACAATGAGCAGTTCTTC. It is translated as CASRVTNYNEQFF.

This chain joins TRBV7-9 and TRBJ2-7; D is perhaps TRBD1 (6 bases). Trimming stripped 3 bases from V and 2 bases from J, with 11 bases between. In germline, CDR1 is SEHNR, CDR2 FQNEAQ (reference sequence). This CDR3 has 14 residues. This chain's CDR3 is CASSFGRGAYEQYF. CDR3 sequence (DNA): TGTGCCAGCAGCTTCGGCAGGGGAGCCTACGAGCAGTACTTC.

This clone was observed once. The chain couples TRBV2 to TRBJ2-7; 12 bases map to TRBD2. V shed 5 bases and J 5 bases; nucleotides not matched to a gene: 10. CDR1 and CDR2 from the germline V gene are SNHLY and FYNNEI. This CDR3 has 16 residues. DNA for the CDR3: TGTGCCAGCAGTTTACTAGCGGGAGGTTTCGGCCACGAGCAGTACTTC. This gives the protein CASSLLAGGFGHEQYF.

CDR3 bases: TGTGCCTGGAGTAGCGGGACAGGGTCCTACGAGCAGTACTTC. It is translated as CAWSSGTGSYEQYF. The rearrangement joins TRBV30 to TRBJ2-7, with 9 bases that match TRBD1. This CDR3 has 14 amino acids. The germline CDR1 and CDR2 sequences are GTSNPN and SVGIG (reference sequence). Unmatched junction bases numbered 3, after V lost 2 bases and J lost 1 base. Looking up the rest from reference TRBV30 and TRBJ2-7 gives the full variable domain: SQTIHQWPATLVQPVGSPLSLECTVEGTSNPNLYWYRQAAGRGLQLLFYSVGIGQISSEVPQNLSASRPQDRQFILSSKKLLLSDSGFYLCAWSSGTGSYEQYFGPGTRLTVT.

This clone came up a few times. The chain combines TRBV21-1 with TRBJ2-4; the table names TRBD2, a call not compared with the DNA. TRBV21-1 is a listed pseudogene. This CDR3 contains 15 residues. The CDR3 DNA reads as TGTGCCAGCAGCAACGGGGGGGGAGCCAAAAACATTCAGTACTTC. Encoded protein: CASSNGGGAKNIQYF.

This chain links TRBV5-6 with TRBJ2-7; 7 positions match TRBD1. V was clipped by 0 bases and J by 2 bases; unmatched bases: 2. CDR3 length equals 14 residues. CDR1 and CDR2 from the germline V gene are SGHDT and YYEEEE. CDR3 in DNA: TGTGCCAGCAGCTTGGACCAGGGGGCCTACGAGCAGTACTTC. This translates into CASSLDQGAYEQYF.

The rearrangement joins TRBV7-9 to TRBJ1-2; TRBD1 matches 10 bases. The CDR3 has 15 amino acids. Trimming took 2 bases from V and 8 from J; bases not matched to a gene: 8. Germline assignment: CDR1 SEHNR and CDR2 FQNEAQ (reference sequence). CDR3 DNA sequence: TGTGCCAGCAGCTTACCCCCGGGACAGGGGAAAGGCTACACCTTC. The encoded protein is CASSLPPGQGKGYTF.

This chain connects TRBV5-5 to TRBJ2-5; D call uncertain. In germline, CDR1 is SGHKS, CDR2 YYEKEE (reference sequence). V shed 0 bases and J shed 3 bases, with 6 bases lying between them. CDR3 length: 13 amino acids. The CDR3 reads CASSLATEETQYF. CDR3 sequence (DNA): TGTGCCAGCAGCTTGGCCACAGAAGAGACCCAGTACTTC.

This clone was observed once. The chain couples TRBV27 to TRBJ2-7; 8 nucleotides match TRBD1. The length of the CDR3 is 18 residues. The trim removed 5 bases at V and 2 bases at J, leaving 17 bases unmatched. Germline CDR1 is MNHEY and CDR2 is SMNVEV (reference sequence). CDR3 loop: CASSADPGGDRGTYEQYF. The CDR3 DNA reads as TGTGCCAGCAGTGCCGACCCGGGCGGAGACAGGGGAACCTACGAGCAGTACTTC.

J is TRBJ2-7 and V is TRBV15; the D is unclear. The V and J ends lost 3 bases and 2 bases respectively, with 17 bases between them. Germline values: CDR1 LNHNV, CDR2 YYDKDF (reference sequence). This CDR3 spans 16 amino acids. As DNA, the CDR3 is TGTGCCACCAGCAGTGGCGAGGTACGATATACCTACGAGCAGTACTTC. It translates to CATSSGEVRYTYEQYF. Looking up the rest from reference TRBV15 and TRBJ2-7 gives the full variable domain: DAMVIQNPRYQVTQFGKPVTLSCSQTLNHNVMYWYQQKSSQAPKLLFHYYDKDFNNEADTPDNFQSRRPNTSFCFLDIRSPGLGDTAMYLCATSSGEVRYTYEQYFGPGTRLTVT.

The rearrangement uses TRBV6-1 and TRBJ1-6; the match to TRBD1 covers 7 bases. This CDR3 region has 14 residues. The V gene end was trimmed by 6 bases and the J gene end by 9 bases; junction bases not matched to a gene: 8. Germline V lookup: CDR1 MNHNS, CDR2 SASEGT. The CDR3 bases are TGTGCCAGCAGCCCGACAGGGTCTTTTTCACCCCTCCACTTT. It is translated as CASSPTGSFSPLHF.

The table lists this clone with a few counts. The V gene is TRBV27, the J gene TRBJ2-5, with 8 positions matching TRBD1. The CDR3 totals 13 residues. The V gene end was trimmed by 6 bases and the J gene end by 5 bases; junction bases not matched to a gene: 5. Germline-derived CDR1 and CDR2 are MNHEY and SMNVEV (reference sequence). This CDR3 reads CASSRQGTETQYF. CDR3 DNA: TGTGCCAGCAGCAGACAGGGGACGGAGACCCAGTACTTC.

V and J are TRBV4-1 and TRBJ2-1, with 9 bases matching TRBD2. Germline values: CDR1 MGHRA, CDR2 YSYEKL. Trimming cost V 2 bases and J 4 bases; bases outside gene matches: 9. This CDR3 is built from 17 residues. This CDR3 is CASSQQGSGSSYNEQFF. The CDR3 nucleotides read TGCGCCAGCAGCCAACAAGGTAGCGGGAGTTCTTACAATGAGCAGTTCTTC.

This clone was recorded once. This chain's CDR3 is CASSFVGEINEQFF. In DNA, the CDR3 is TGTGCCAGCAGTTTTGTCGGGGAAATCAATGAGCAGTTCTTC. The chain uses TRBV27 and TRBJ2-1, with D perhaps TRBD2 (5 bases). Germline lookup yields CDR1 MNHEY and CDR2 SMNVEV (reference sequence). Trimming took 3 bases from V and 6 from J, leaving 12 bases between them. The CDR3 consists of 14 residues.

The chain recombines TRBV10-3 with TRBJ2-1, with 9 bases matching TRBD2. This CDR3 comprises 17 residues. Germline V lookup: CDR1 ENHRY, CDR2 SYGVKD. V lost 2 bases and J lost 8; bases outside the gene matches: 13. The CDR3 bases are TGTGCCATCAGTGAGGGGAGGCTGGCAGAGCGGGGGGATGAGCAGTTCTTC. Translated: CAISEGRLAERGDEQFF.

CDR3 sequence: CSVEGPLGARGAFF. The CDR3 nucleotides are TGCAGCGTTGAAGGACCTCTGGGAGCACGTGGAGCTTTCTTT. This chain links TRBV29-1 with TRBJ1-1, with D unresolved. This CDR3 spans 14 amino acids. Trimming left V 1 base short and J 10 bases short, with 19 bases between. Germline V gene lookup returns CDR1 SQVTM and CDR2 ANQGSEA.

The chain joins TRBV19 to TRBJ2-7; 11 nucleotides agree with TRBD1. The CDR3 is made up of 15 amino acids. CDR1 and CDR2 (germline): LNHDA, SQIVND (reference sequence). Trimming at V came to 3 bases and at J to 6 bases, leaving 7 bases not matched to a gene. This CDR3 is CASSIGTGGSFEQYF. The CDR3, as DNA: TGTGCCAGTAGTATTGGGACAGGGGGTTCGTTCGAGCAGTACTTC.

V gene TRBV10-2 combines with J gene TRBJ1-2; D is ambiguous. The germline V gene encodes CDR1 WSHSY and CDR2 SAAADI. This CDR3 region has 14 residues. Trimming stripped 8 bases from V and 0 bases from J, with 13 bases between. In DNA form, the CDR3 reads TGCGCCAGCGCCGAGTTCTCTTCTAACTATGGCTACACCTTC. This gives the protein CASAEFSSNYGYTF.